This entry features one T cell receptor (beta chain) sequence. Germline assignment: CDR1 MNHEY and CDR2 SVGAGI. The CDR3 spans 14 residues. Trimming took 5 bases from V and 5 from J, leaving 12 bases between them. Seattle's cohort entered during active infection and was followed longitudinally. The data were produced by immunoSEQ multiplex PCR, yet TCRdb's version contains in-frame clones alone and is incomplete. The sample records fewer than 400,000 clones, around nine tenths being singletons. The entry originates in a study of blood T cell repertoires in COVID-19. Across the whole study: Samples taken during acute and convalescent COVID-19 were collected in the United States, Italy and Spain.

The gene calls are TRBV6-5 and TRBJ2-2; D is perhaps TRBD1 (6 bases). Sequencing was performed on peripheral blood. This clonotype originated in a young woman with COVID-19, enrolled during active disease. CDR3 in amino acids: CASSTEQGTGELFF. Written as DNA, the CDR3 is TGTGCCAGCAGTACGGAACAGGGAACCGGGGAGCTGTTTTTT.